These T cell receptor beta chains were read from a single sample in a study of shared clonotypes between healthy human individuals. The table came from immunoSEQ multiplex PCR; TCRdb's copy has only in-frame clones and leaves some out. Among approximately 1,500,000 clones listed, around 98% were seen once. The sample comprised naive CD4+ T cells sorted from blood. These receptors originate from a young man in good health. Each CDR3 is given with its conserved first and last residue. The D gene is left open where the match is weak. Clone size is shown for a subset of rows, as once, few, many or a class of expanded clone.

d_call | j_call | clone_size | v_call | cdr3_aa | cdr3_nt
TRBD2 | TRBJ2-3 | NA | TRBV5-4 | CASSLSGGRPADTQYF | TGTGCCAGCAGCTTGTCAGGCGGGAGGCCAGCAGATACGCAGTATTTT
NA | TRBJ2-7 | once | TRBV14 | CASSHLDWGRRSSSYEQYF | TGTGCCAGCAGCCATTTAGATTGGGGTCGTCGCTCAAGCTCCTACGAGCAGTACTTC
NA | TRBJ1-3 | NA | TRBV5-1 | CASSFSPGAFGNTIYF | TGCGCCAGCAGCTTCTCTCCAGGGGCGTTCGGAAACACCATATATTTT
NA | TRBJ2-2 | NA | TRBV11-2 | CASSNDIITGELFF | TGTGCCAGCAGCAACGACATAATCACCGGGGAGCTGTTTTTT
NA | TRBJ2-1 | NA | TRBV7-2 | CASSMRILAAKDNEQFF | TGTGCCAGCAGCATGCGCATACTAGCAGCTAAAGACAATGAGCAGTTCTTC
TRBD1 | TRBJ2-7 | once | TRBV7-3 | CASSSVPQGANYEQYF | TGTGCCAGCAGCTCAGTTCCTCAGGGGGCGAACTACGAGCAGTACTTC
NA | TRBJ2-1 | NA | TRBV7-6 | CASSPRVLSYNEQFF | TGTGCCAGCAGCCCCCGGGTTTTATCCTACAATGAGCAGTTCTTC
NA | TRBJ2-1 | NA | TRBV7-2 | CASSLVPGQQFF | TGTGCCAGCAGCTTAGTTCCCGGACAGCAGTTCTTC
NA | TRBJ2-5 | NA | TRBV2 | CASTGQQETQYF | TGTGCCAGCACAGGGCAGCAAGAGACCCAGTACTTC
TRBD1 | TRBJ1-1 | once | TRBV5-1 | CASSSKQGATEAFF | TGCGCCAGCAGTTCAAAACAGGGGGCCACTGAAGCTTTCTTT
NA | TRBJ2-7 | once | TRBV28 | CASSPPRAPVVGEQYF | TGTGCCAGCAGTCCCCCCAGGGCGCCCGTGGTGGGCGAGCAGTACTTC
NA | TRBJ2-7 | NA | TRBV9 | CASSVAAGAGDYEQYF | TGTGCCAGCAGCGTAGCTGCAGGGGCCGGCGACTACGAGCAGTACTTC
NA | TRBJ2-7 | NA | TRBV18 | CASSQGYYEQYF | TGTGCCAGCTCACAGGGGTACTACGAGCAGTACTTC
NA | TRBJ1-1 | NA | TRBV2 | CASSEGIGGAFF | TGTGCCAGCAGTGAAGGTATAGGGGGGGCTTTCTTT
NA | TRBJ1-1 | once | TRBV5-1 | CASRTDPPGTEAFF | TGCGCCAGCAGAACGGACCCTCCGGGCACTGAAGCTTTCTTT
NA | TRBJ2-2 | NA | TRBV15 | CATSRRGNGELFF | TGTGCCACCAGCAGAAGAGGGAACGGGGAGCTGTTTTTT
TRBD2 | TRBJ2-1 | NA | TRBV2 | CASSREVAGEEQFF | TGTGCCAGCAGCCGGGAAGTAGCGGGAGAAGAGCAGTTCTTC
NA | TRBJ1-3 | once | TRBV6-1 | CASETVTGNTIYF | TGTGCCAGCGAGACAGTTACTGGAAACACCATATATTTT
NA | TRBJ1-3 | once | TRBV5-1 | CASSLGAAGNTIYF | TGCGCCAGCAGCTTGGGGGCTGCCGGAAACACCATATATTTT
NA | TRBJ2-2 | NA | TRBV6-1 | CASSTRAGELFF | TGTGCCAGCAGCACCAGGGCCGGGGAGCTGTTTTTT
NA | TRBJ1-5 | once | TRBV27 | CASSQGRFSNQPQHF | TGTGCCAGCAGCCAGGGTAGGTTTAGCAATCAGCCCCAGCATTTT
NA | TRBJ2-7 | NA | TRBV14 | CASSRSGYEQYF | TGTGCCAGCAGTCGATCGGGCTACGAGCAGTACTTC
NA | TRBJ2-7 | NA | TRBV15 | CATSRGGRPYEQYF | TGTGCCACCAGCCGAGGGGGAAGACCCTACGAGCAGTACTTC
TRBD1 | TRBJ1-1 | once | TRBV19 | CASRSDRPFSKWNTEAFF | TGTGCCAGTAGGTCGGACAGGCCTTTTTCAAAGTGGAACACTGAAGCTTTCTTT
TRBD1 | TRBJ2-7 | NA | TRBV9 | CASSVAQGAYEQYF | TGTGCCAGCAGCGTTGCCCAGGGGGCCTACGAGCAGTACTTC
NA | TRBJ2-7 | NA | TRBV19 | CASSIHPSYEQYF | TGTGCCAGTAGTATCCACCCCTCCTACGAGCAGTACTTC
TRBD1 | TRBJ1-2 | NA | TRBV6-5 | CASRDRAFGYTF | TGTGCCAGCAGGGACAGGGCTTTTGGCTACACCTTC
TRBD2 | TRBJ2-7 | NA | TRBV25-1 | CASSEKERGVYEQYF | TGTGCCAGCAGTGAAAAGGAGCGGGGGGTCTACGAGCAGTACTTC
NA | TRBJ2-5 | NA | TRBV6-6 | CASSSPKTQYF | TGTGCCAGCAGTTCCCCCAAGACCCAGTACTTC
NA | TRBJ1-1 | once | TRBV9 | CASSVAAGSSEGRTEAFF | TGTGCCAGCAGCGTCGCCGCAGGTAGCTCGGAGGGTCGCACTGAAGCTTTCTTT
TRBD2 | TRBJ2-1 | NA | TRBV28 | CASSETSGRNREQFF | TGTGCCAGCAGTGAAACTAGCGGCCGGAATCGTGAGCAGTTCTTC
TRBD2 | TRBJ2-1 | NA | TRBV5-4 | CASSLVPSGSSGYNEQFF | TGTGCCAGCAGCTTGGTTCCCTCCGGGTCTAGCGGGTACAATGAGCAGTTCTTC
NA | TRBJ1-5 | NA | TRBV11-2 | CASSLRTGTSNQPQHF | TGTGCCAGCAGCTTGAGAACAGGGACTAGCAATCAGCCCCAGCATTTT
TRBD2 | TRBJ2-7 | NA | TRBV4-1 | CASSQGPASKRDSYEQYF | TGCGCCAGCAGCCAAGGTCCGGCATCCAAGCGGGACTCCTACGAGCAGTACTTC
NA | TRBJ2-3 | NA | TRBV7-9 | CASSLSQRSTDTQYF | TGTGCCAGCAGCTTATCGCAGCGCAGCACAGATACGCAGTATTTT
TRBD2 | TRBJ2-5 | NA | TRBV7-9 | CASSTLAGQETQYF | TGTGCCAGCAGCACTCTAGCGGGCCAAGAGACCCAGTACTTC
NA | TRBJ2-5 | NA | TRBV28 | CASRHPGETQYF | TGTGCCAGCAGGCACCCTGGAGAGACCCAGTACTTC
TRBD2 | TRBJ2-1 | NA | TRBV5-1 | CASKAESGGRHNEQFF | TGCGCCAGCAAAGCCGAGAGCGGGGGAAGACACAATGAGCAGTTCTTC
NA | TRBJ2-7 | NA | TRBV4-1 | CASSQQCEQYF | TGCGCCAGCAGCCAACAGTGCGAGCAGTACTTC
NA | TRBJ2-3 | NA | TRBV5-1 | CASSQGWGGDDTQYF | TGCGCCAGCAGCCAAGGATGGGGTGGGGATGATACGCAGTATTTT
TRBD1 | TRBJ2-7 | once | TRBV5-1 | CASSPVQGQGGYEQYF | TGCGCCAGCAGCCCGGTACAGGGACAGGGGGGCTACGAGCAGTACTTC
NA | TRBJ1-2 | NA | TRBV19 | CASSIAGNYGYTF | TGTGCCAGTAGTATCGCGGGTAATTATGGCTACACCTTC
NA | TRBJ1-1 | NA | TRBV10-1 | CASSDDQYTEAFF | TGCGCCAGCAGCGACGATCAATACACTGAAGCTTTCTTT
NA | TRBJ2-7 | NA | TRBV7-7 | CASSQGWGGGEQYF | TGTGCTAGCAGCCAGGGATGGGGGGGCGGTGAGCAGTACTTC
NA | TRBJ2-1 | NA | TRBV25-1 | CASSESRVGGTINEQFF | TGTGCCAGCAGTGAGTCGAGGGTCGGAGGGACAATTAATGAGCAGTTCTTC
NA | TRBJ2-1 | NA | TRBV5-8 | CASSLTAYNEQFF | TGTGCCAGCAGCTTAACAGCCTACAATGAGCAGTTCTTC
NA | TRBJ2-3 | NA | TRBV10-1 | CASRSTDTQYF | TGCGCCAGCAGGAGCACAGATACGCAGTATTTT
TRBD2 | TRBJ2-1 | NA | TRBV7-2 | CASSSRLAAPDQFF | TGTGCCAGCAGCTCCAGACTAGCGGCGCCAGATCAGTTCTTC
NA | TRBJ2-4 | NA | TRBV27 | CASRRFTGTSNIQYF | TGTGCCAGCAGGAGATTCACAGGGACCTCAAACATTCAGTACTTC
TRBD2 | TRBJ2-7 | NA | TRBV2 | CASRDGLAGEYEQYF | TGTGCCAGCAGGGATGGACTAGCGGGAGAGTACGAGCAGTACTTC
NA | TRBJ2-1 | NA | TRBV1 | CTSSHIGTDNEQFF | TGCACCAGCAGCCACATTGGGACAGACAATGAGCAGTTCTTC